A single sample is the source of the 16 T cell receptor beta chains below, sequenced in a study of PD-L1 blockade in urothelial cancer. Regarding time point: pretreatment peripheral blood. The assay was immunoSEQ multiplex PCR, and TCRdb's table has in-frame clones only and misses some. The sample holds under 95,000 clones, over 80% seen once. Here the sequenced sample was PBMCs, taken around atezolizumab (anti-PD-L1) treatment. These receptors were collected from a woman in her seventies with urothelial cancer.

V and J are TRBV27 and TRBJ2-1, with D possibly TRBD2 on 5 matching bases. Per the germline V gene, CDR1 is MNHEY and CDR2 is SMNVEV (reference sequence). This CDR3 has 15 residues. The V and J ends lost 2 bases and 6 bases respectively, with 14 bases between them. In nucleotides, the CDR3 is TGTGCCAGCAGTTTAGCTAGCAGATTCGGCAATGAGCAGTTCTTC. This encodes CASSLASRFGNEQFF.

V usage is TRBV4-1 and J usage is TRBJ1-4, with 7 nucleotides matching TRBD1. Germline CDR1 reads MGHRA; CDR2 reads YSYEKL. Losses at the gene ends were 2 bases for V and 0 bases for J; bases not matched to a gene: 0. The CDR3 has 15 amino acids. For the CDR3, the DNA is TGCGCCAGCAGCCAACAGGGGGCAACTAATGAAAAACTGTTTTTT. It yields the protein CASSQQGATNEKLFF.

V and J are TRBV11-2 and TRBJ2-3; a weak D match, TRBD2 (5 bases). This CDR3 is 16 amino acids long. V dropped 1 base and J dropped 5 bases, with 16 bases sitting between them. The germline CDR1 and CDR2 sequences are SGHAT and FQNNGV. The CDR3: CASSLGTRVGVDTQYF. CDR3 DNA sequence: TGTGCCAGCAGCTTAGGCACTAGGGTTGGCGTAGATACGCAGTATTTT. The variable domain in full, completed from reference TRBV11-2 and TRBJ2-3, reads EAGVAQSPRYKIIEKRQSVAFWCNPISGHATLYWYQQILGQGPKLLIQFQNNGVVDDSQLPKDRFSAERLKGVDSTLKIQPAKLEDSAVYLCASSLGTRVGVDTQYFGPGTRLTVL.

This chain uses TRBV6-1 with TRBJ2-5; possibly TRBD2 for D (5 bases). The DNA end is more similar to TRBJ2-7, so the J call may be wrong. The germline CDR1 and CDR2 sequences are MNHNS and SASEGT. This CDR3 comprises 12 residues. For the CDR3, the DNA is TGTGCCAGCCTGGACGGACTCTACGAGCAGTACTTC. Amino acid sequence: CASLDGLYEQYF.

The J gene is TRBJ2-7, the V gene TRBV7-2, with 7 bases lining up with TRBD2. This CDR3 has 16 residues. Germline V CDR1 and CDR2: SGHTA, FQGNSA. The V gene end was trimmed by 2 bases and the J gene end by 0 bases; junction bases not matched to a gene: 7. In DNA form, the CDR3 reads TGTGCCAGCAGCTTATGGGGTAGCGGGTCCTCCTACGAGCAGTACTTC. It specifies CASSLWGSGSSYEQYF.

The rearrangement links TRBV6-1 to TRBJ2-7, with 9 bases aligning to TRBD1. Germline values: CDR1 MNHNS, CDR2 SASEGT. This CDR3 contains 15 residues. The ends lost 4 bases at V and 4 bases at J; junction bases unmatched: 8. The CDR3 nucleotides read TGTGCCAGCAGTGTGTCGGGACAGGGTTCGTACGAGCAGTACTTC. It codes for CASSVSGQGSYEQYF.

V usage is TRBV10-3 and J usage is TRBJ2-2; D possibly corresponds to TRBD2 (6 bases). Per the germline V gene, CDR1 is ENHRY and CDR2 is SYGVKD. Trimming took 8 bases from V and 0 from J, leaving 10 bases between them. The CDR3 runs 14 residues. In DNA form, the CDR3 reads TGTGCCATCGGGGGACTTTCGAACACCGGGGAGCTGTTTTTT. Its protein product is CAIGGLSNTGELFF.

The genes are TRBV19 and TRBJ2-1; 12 bases map to TRBD1. The CDR3 consists of 15 residues. Germline V gives CDR1 LNHDA, CDR2 SQIVND (reference sequence). V lost 4 bases and J lost 10; bases outside the gene matches: 8. Here the CDR3 reads CASSTIRDRGREQFF. For the CDR3, the DNA is TGTGCCAGTAGTACAATCCGGGACAGGGGGCGCGAGCAGTTCTTC.

The chain recombines TRBV19 with TRBJ1-2; D possibly corresponds to TRBD1 (6 bases). The CDR3 is made up of 15 amino acids. V was pared by 3 bases and J by 2 bases, with 13 bases between. Germline loops: CDR1 LNHDA, CDR2 SQIVND (reference sequence). The CDR3 coding sequence is TGTGCCAGTAGTATGTTTCAGGGGACAAACTATGGCTACACCTTC. The encoded protein is CASSMFQGTNYGYTF. The full variable domain, with the rest looked up from reference TRBV19 and TRBJ1-2, is DGGITQSPKYLFRKEGQNVTLSCEQNLNHDAMYWYRQDPGQGLRLIYYSQIVNDFQKGDIAEGYSVSREKKESFPLTVTSAQKNPTAFYLCASSMFQGTNYGYTFGSGTRLTVV.

The chain combines TRBV21-1 with TRBJ2-1; TRBD1 is the table's D call and was not checked against the DNA. TRBV21-1 is given as a pseudogene. This CDR3 is built from 14 residues. The CDR3 DNA sequence: TGTGCCAGCACCCAACCGACATGGGACAATGAGCAGTTCTTC. Its translation: CASTQPTWDNEQFF.

This sequence joins TRBV18 and TRBJ1-5; D is undetermined. Germline values: CDR1 KGHSH, CDR2 LQKENI. The CDR3 has 14 amino acids. Trimming cost V 2 bases and J 2 bases, with 7 bases left between them. The CDR3 bases are TGTGCCAGCTCACCATCGGGAGGCAATCAGCCCCAGCATTTT. This gives the protein CASSPSGGNQPQHF.

The chain uses TRBV27 and TRBJ2-7; TRBD2 is a possible D gene (6 bases). The CDR3 sequence is 14 residues long. Trimming removed 2 bases from V and 7 bases from J, with 15 bases in between. Germline V gene sequence: CDR1 MNHEY, CDR2 SMNVEV (reference sequence). For the CDR3, the DNA is TGTGCCAGCAGTTTACAGGGTTCCCGGGAGGAGCAGTACTTC. Protein product: CASSLQGSREEQYF.

The chain combines TRBV4-3 with TRBJ2-5; D possibly corresponds to TRBD2 (6 bases). Per germline, CDR1 LGHNA and CDR2 YSLEER. The CDR3 length is 15 residues. The V end was cut by 4 bases, the J end by 5 bases, with 17 bases between. The CDR3 DNA follows: TGCGCCAGCAGCCTTAATCCGGGAGCCAGGGAGACCCAGTACTTC. Its protein product is CASSLNPGARETQYF.

The rearrangement links TRBV2 to TRBJ1-2; a possible D gene is TRBD1 (6 bases). Germline-derived CDR1 and CDR2 are SNHLY and FYNNEI. Trimming took off 9 bases at V and 7 bases at J, with 18 bases between the two ends. CDR3 length: 13 amino acids. This chain's CDR3 is CARRGGGAVGYTF. As DNA, the CDR3 is TGTGCCAGACGGGGCGGGGGGGCCGTTGGCTACACCTTC.

CDR3 DNA: TGTGCCTGGAGTGTAGGGACAGGGATCAAGTACGAGCAGTACTTC. This codes for CAWSVGTGIKYEQYF. The V call is TRBV30, the J call TRBJ2-7; TRBD1 aligns across 9 bases. Trimming removed 0 bases from V and 4 bases from J; junction bases left unmatched: 7. The CDR3 totals 15 residues. In germline, CDR1 is GTSNPN, CDR2 SVGIG (reference sequence).

The V and J genes are TRBV5-1 and TRBJ1-2, with D tentatively TRBD1 (5 bases). The V end lost 3 bases, the J end lost 4 bases, and 16 bases lay between the germline ends. Germline assignment: CDR1 SGHRS and CDR2 YFSETQ. CDR3 length equals 15 residues. CDR3 nucleotides: TGCGCCAGCAGCTACCCAAGCGGGACGACCTATGGCTACACCTTC. The encoded protein is CASSYPSGTTYGYTF.